Each of the 14 T cell receptor beta chains below was sequenced from the same sample in a study of human T cells and chemical hapten exposure. Via MiXCR, TCRdb re-called the RACE reads, giving one row per CDR3 protein. This table has approximately 110,000 distinct CDR3 sequences, approximately 10% appearing once. Time point meaning: patch test 1, 2 weeks after DPC sensitization. Treatment noted: therapeutic diphenylcyclopropenone sensitization with weekly scalp DPC. The source was whole blood, collected in connection with sensitization to the hapten diphenylcyclopropenone (DPC). The receptors derive from a woman aged 40 to 49 with alopecia areata. Some clones in this sample may be carry-over from other donors' samples.

This clonotype was seen only a few times. This chain uses TRBV7-2 with TRBJ2-1, with 15 bases that match TRBD2. Germline values: CDR1 SGHTA, CDR2 FQGNSA. Trimming cost V 6 bases and J 8 bases; bases outside gene matches: 8. The CDR3 runs 16 residues. The CDR3 is CASSLRTSGGAHEQFF. In DNA, the CDR3 is TGTGCCAGCAGTTTAAGGACTAGCGGGGGGGCCCATGAGCAGTTCTTC. The variable domain in full, with the rest retrieved from reference TRBV7-2 and TRBJ2-1, is GAGVSQSPSNKVTEKGKDVELRCDPISGHTALYWYRQSLGQGLEFLIYFQGNSAPDKSGLPSDRFSAERTGGSVSTLTIQRTQQEDSAVYLCASSLRTSGGAHEQFFGPGTRLTVL.

Notes on this clonotype: A clone one base away is much larger, so this may be a read error. The gene calls are TRBV11-3 and TRBJ2-4; tentatively, D is TRBD2 (6 bases). CDR3 size: 15 residues. The germline gives CDR1 SGHNT, CDR2 YENEEA. CDR3 nucleotides: TGTGCCGGCAGGTCCGGGGGAGTAGCCAAAAACATTCAGTACTTC. Translation: CAGRSGGVAKNIQYF.

In its sample, this clonotype was seen a few times. The chain combines TRBV20-1 with TRBJ1-6; 9 nucleotides align to TRBD1. The CDR3 loop spans 15 amino acids. After removal of 0 bases from V and 8 bases from J, the junction contained 5 bases not matched to a gene. Germline assignment: CDR1 DFQATT and CDR2 SNEGSKA (reference sequence). CDR3 region: CSARDAQGAHSPLHF. CDR3 in DNA: TGCAGTGCTAGAGACGCACAGGGGGCGCATTCACCCCTCCACTTT.

This clonotype was recorded many times. The J gene is TRBJ2-7, the V gene TRBV18, with 8 bases lining up with TRBD1. Germline V gene sequence: CDR1 KGHSH, CDR2 LQKENI. Trimming at V came to 4 bases and at J to 3 bases, leaving 5 bases not matched to a gene. The CDR3 totals 14 residues. In nucleotides, the CDR3 is TGTGCCAGCTCACGCGGACAGGGATTCTACGAGCAGTACTTC. Protein sequence: CASSRGQGFYEQYF.

This clonotype was recorded many times. The chain links TRBV28 to TRBJ1-1; a weak D match, TRBD1 (5 bases). Germline CDR1 MDHEN, CDR2 SYDVKM. The CDR3 length is 13 residues. V lost 5 bases and J 7 bases, leaving 14 bases between the germline ends. In DNA form, the CDR3 reads TGTGCCAGCAGTCGGGGCGGAGGGCTTGAAGCTTTCTTT. Protein sequence: CASSRGGGLEAFF. Full variable domain (missing parts from reference TRBV28 and TRBJ1-1): DVKVTQSSRYLVKRTGEKVFLECVQDMDHENMFWYRQDPGLGLRLIYFSYDVKMKEKGDIPEGYSVSREKKERFSLILESASTNQTSMYLCASSRGGGLEAFFGQGTRLTVV.

CDR3 sequence: CAISRTGTSGEQYF. Written as DNA, the CDR3 is TGTGCCATCAGCCGAACCGGGACTAGCGGGGAGCAGTACTTC. The V and J genes are TRBV10-3 and TRBJ2-7, with 12 positions matching TRBD2. Germline CDR1 is ENHRY and CDR2 is SYGVKD. The CDR3 sequence is 14 residues long. Trimming at V came to 6 bases and at J to 7 bases, leaving 7 bases not matched to a gene.

This clonotype appeared many times. The chain recombines TRBV12-3 or TRBV12-4 with TRBJ2-2; TRBD1 agrees at 9 bases. The CDR3 is 15 residues long. Trimming removed 5 bases from V and 5 bases from J; junction bases left unmatched: 6. DNA for the CDR3: TGTGCCAGCAGTCCTACCGGGACAGGGACCGGGGAGCTGTTTTTT. Translating gives CASSPTGTGTGELFF.

This clonotype showed up many times. The gene calls are TRBV7-2 and TRBJ2-5, with 7 bases matching TRBD1. The CDR3 is 14 residues long. In germline, CDR1 is SGHTA, CDR2 FQGNSA. V was clipped by 0 bases and J by 4 bases; unmatched bases: 2. CDR3 sequence reads: CASSLAYRGETQYF. CDR3 sequence (DNA): TGTGCCAGCAGCTTAGCTTACAGGGGAGAGACCCAGTACTTC.

The chain recombines TRBV7-2 with TRBJ1-1, with D tentatively TRBD1 (5 bases). The V end lost 5 bases, the J end lost 4 bases, and 17 bases lay between the germline ends. The CDR3 is 15 residues long. CDR1 is SGHTA, CDR2 FQGNSA, per germline. DNA for the CDR3: TGTGCCAGCAGCCGATGGGACGGCGGCTCCACTGAAGCTTTCTTT. Translating gives CASSRWDGGSTEAFF.

Ten or more counts support this clonotype. This chain links TRBV6-2 or TRBV6-3 with TRBJ2-1; 9 bases fit TRBD2. With 8 bases clipped from V and 4 bases from J, the junction kept 6 bases outside the gene matches. CDR1 is MNHEY and CDR2 is SVGEGT in the germline V gene. The CDR3 runs 14 residues. The CDR3 DNA sequence: TGTGCCAGCGACTGGCGGGAGGGTTACAATGAGCAGTTCTTC. This gives the protein CASDWREGYNEQFF.

This clonotype was counted many times. This chain uses TRBV20-1 with TRBJ2-1; unclear D gene. Germline values: CDR1 DFQATT, CDR2 SNEGSKA (reference sequence). The CDR3 length is 11 residues. Deletions cut 2 bases from V and 8 bases from J, with 7 bases between. The CDR3 DNA is TGCAGTGCTAGATCCGGCTATGAGCAGTTCTTC. This encodes CSARSGYEQFF.

CDR3 region: CASSSDILYEQYF. In nucleotides, the CDR3 is TGCGCCAGCAGCTCGGACATCCTCTACGAGCAGTACTTC. The V call is TRBV5-1, the J call TRBJ2-7; a possible D gene is TRBD1 (5 bases). This CDR3 is built from 13 residues. From germline, CDR1 is SGHRS and CDR2 YFSETQ. V dropped 3 bases and J dropped 3 bases, with 10 bases sitting between them.

Ten or more counts support this clonotype. The rearrangement joins TRBV6-6 to TRBJ1-1; no reliable D call. This CDR3 comprises 14 residues. Trimming left V 6 bases short and J 2 bases short, with 13 bases between. Germline CDR1 is MNHNY and CDR2 is SVGAGI (reference sequence). The CDR3 loop reads CASRKQPVNTEAFF. The CDR3, as DNA: TGTGCCAGCAGAAAACAGCCGGTCAACACTGAAGCTTTCTTT.

The chain is built from TRBV25-1 and TRBJ2-2; D is undetermined. The CDR3 totals 16 residues. The germline V gene has CDR1 MGHDK and CDR2 SYGVNS. Trimming stripped 0 bases from V and 1 base from J, with 9 bases between. CDR3 DNA sequence: TGTGCCAGCAGTGAATATATCAGCAAGAACACCGGGGAGCTGTTTTTT. It specifies CASSEYISKNTGELFF.